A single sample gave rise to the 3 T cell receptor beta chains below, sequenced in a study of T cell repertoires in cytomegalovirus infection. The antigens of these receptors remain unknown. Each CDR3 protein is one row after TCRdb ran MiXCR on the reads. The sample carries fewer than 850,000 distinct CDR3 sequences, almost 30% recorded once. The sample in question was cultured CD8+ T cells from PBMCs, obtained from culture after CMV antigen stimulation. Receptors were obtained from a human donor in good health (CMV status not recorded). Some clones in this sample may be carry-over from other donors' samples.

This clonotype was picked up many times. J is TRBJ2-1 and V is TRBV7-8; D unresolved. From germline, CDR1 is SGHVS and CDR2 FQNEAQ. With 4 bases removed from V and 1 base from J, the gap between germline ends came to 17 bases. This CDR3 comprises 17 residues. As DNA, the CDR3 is TGTGCCAGCAGCTACCCAGAAAAGGGCGGATCCTACAATGAGCAGTTCTTC. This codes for CASSYPEKGGSYNEQFF.

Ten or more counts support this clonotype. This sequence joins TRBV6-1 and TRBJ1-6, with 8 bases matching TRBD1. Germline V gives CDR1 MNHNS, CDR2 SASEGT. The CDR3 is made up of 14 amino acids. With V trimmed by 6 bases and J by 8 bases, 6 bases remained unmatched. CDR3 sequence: CASRRGQGDSPLHF. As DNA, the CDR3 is TGTGCCAGCAGGCGTGGACAGGGAGATTCACCCCTCCACTTT.

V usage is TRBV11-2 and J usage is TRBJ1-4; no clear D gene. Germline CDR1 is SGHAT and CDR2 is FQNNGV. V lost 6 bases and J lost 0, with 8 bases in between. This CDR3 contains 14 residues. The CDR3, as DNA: TGTGCCAGCAGGGCACAAGCAACTAATGAAAAACTGTTTTTT. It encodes CASRAQATNEKLFF.